The present T cell receptor (beta chain) was sequenced within a study of long-term antiretroviral therapy in people with HIV. Whole-study findings and limits: Dominance of pre-ART expanded clones persisted, fluctuating and often declining after ART. In HIV, the repertoires covered a tighter span of CDR3 lengths than in controls. An increase in diversity followed ART, yet levels stayed below transplant donor controls.

Germline CDR1 reads KGHSH; CDR2 reads LQKENI. The CDR3 length is 13 residues. V lost 3 bases, J lost 4 bases, and 9 bases lay in between. As regards this clone: Its matching antigen is unknown.

Every participant with HIV received treatment in the United States. Investigators performed immunoSEQ version v3.0 at survey level. Data came from immunoSEQ multiplex PCR; TCRdb stores just in-frame clones and leaves some out. The sample shows around 26,000 clones, just over 90% of them seen only once. The sample here was unsorted PBMCs, taken 7.6 years after starting antiretroviral therapy. The receptor was derived from a woman aged 40 to 50 with HIV. The chain uses TRBV18 and TRBJ1-1; unclear D gene. The DNA of the CDR3 is TGTGCCAGCTCACCGCGGGGAGGCACTGAAGCTTTCTTT. Its translation: CASSPRGGTEAFF.